This T cell receptor (beta chain) stems from a study of blood T cell repertoires in COVID-19. Study-wide background: Whether acute or convalescent, the COVID-19 samples came from the United States, Italy and Spain. In each case, the material was cDNA or gDNA derived from T cells, B-cell-depleted T cells, or PBMCs.

In the authors' workflow: By means of reference gene primer amplification, nucleated cell counts were estimated. Measured with immunoSEQ multiplex PCR; TCRdb has only the in-frame clones, and not every one. That table gives V, J and clone size, and the DNA gave D and trimming. In the table there are 65,000 to 75,000 clones, 75% to 95% of which are singletons. With 2 bases clipped from V and 1 base from J, the junction kept 5 bases outside the gene matches. The germline V gene has CDR1 SQVTM and CDR2 ANQGSEA. The length of the CDR3 is 16 residues. The rearrangement links TRBV29-1 to TRBJ2-3; 11 nucleotides match TRBD2. Sequencing input: peripheral blood. This receptor was obtained from a human donor with active COVID-19. The donor label of this sample is uncertain. This chain's CDR3 is CSVEKGLAGRTDTQYF. CDR3 bases: TGCAGCGTTGAAAAAGGACTAGCGGGCCGCACAGATACGCAGTATTTT.